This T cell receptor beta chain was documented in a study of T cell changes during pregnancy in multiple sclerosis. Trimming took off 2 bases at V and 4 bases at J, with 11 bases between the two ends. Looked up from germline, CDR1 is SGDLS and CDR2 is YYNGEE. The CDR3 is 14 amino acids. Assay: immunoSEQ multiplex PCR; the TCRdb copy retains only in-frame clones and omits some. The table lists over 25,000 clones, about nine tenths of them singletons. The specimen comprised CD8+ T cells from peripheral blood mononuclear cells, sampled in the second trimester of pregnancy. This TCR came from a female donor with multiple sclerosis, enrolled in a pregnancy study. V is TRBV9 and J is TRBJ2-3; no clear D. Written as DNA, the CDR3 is TGTGCCAGCAGCGTTGTAGAAACCGCAGATACGCAGTATTTT. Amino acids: CASSVVETADTQYF.